This is a list of T cell receptor beta chains from one sample in a study of control samples from healthy donors and cancer patients. Profiled with immunoSEQ multiplex PCR; TCRdb holds only in-frame clones, not every one. The sample lists 150,000 to 160,000 clones, just under 95% occurring once. Specimen: blood. These receptors all come from a man aged 40-49 years in good health. The CDR3 runs from the conserved cysteine through the conserved F or W.

V gene: TRBV19
J gene: TRBJ1-1
CDR3 protein: CASSIAPMNTEAFF

V gene: TRBV4-2
J gene: TRBJ1-2
CDR3 protein: CASSPRAGGDYGYTF

V gene: TRBV23-1
J gene: TRBJ2-2
CDR3 protein: CASSQSKQGGKTGELFF

V gene: TRBV2
J gene: TRBJ2-7
CDR3 protein: CASRENYEQYF

V gene: TRBV18
J gene: TRBJ1-2
CDR3 protein: CASSPLDTVYGYTF

V gene: TRBV27
J gene: TRBJ1-2
CDR3 protein: CASSFRATNYGYTF

V gene: TRBV21-1
J gene: TRBJ1-6
CDR3 protein: CASSSLGYSPLHF

V gene: TRBV5-1
J gene: TRBJ2-2
CDR3 protein: CASSFLAGDPIEYTGELFF

V gene: TRBV7-2
J gene: TRBJ1-5
CDR3 protein: CASSPEGGPQHF

V gene: TRBV28
J gene: TRBJ1-6
CDR3 protein: CASSTSHSPLHF

V gene: TRBV11-2
J gene: TRBJ2-7
CDR3 protein: CASSLALGRISYEQYF

V gene: TRBV11-1
J gene: TRBJ2-1
CDR3 protein: CASSRTSGTYNEQFF

V gene: TRBV28
J gene: TRBJ2-7
CDR3 protein: CASSFRPRVYEQYF

V gene: TRBV7-9
J gene: TRBJ2-3
CDR3 protein: CASSPGTGAGDTQYF

V gene: TRBV9
J gene: TRBJ2-7
CDR3 protein: CASSVLPGPYEQYF

V gene: TRBV6-5
J gene: TRBJ1-1
CDR3 protein: CASSLRTTEAFF

V gene: TRBV6-5
J gene: TRBJ2-7
CDR3 protein: CATSPGAGGVYEQYF

V gene: TRBV19
J gene: TRBJ1-5
CDR3 protein: CASSIQVNNQPQHF

V gene: TRBV18
J gene: TRBJ1-5
CDR3 protein: CASSQQGNNQPQHF

V gene: TRBV4-1
J gene: TRBJ1-1
CDR3 protein: CASSQLFMNTEAFF

V gene: TRBV23-1
J gene: TRBJ2-7
CDR3 protein: CASPQNRGGSYEQYF

V gene: TRBV7-2
J gene: TRBJ1-4
CDR3 protein: CASSFGAGTNEKLFF

V gene: TRBV6-5
J gene: TRBJ2-7
CDR3 protein: CASSPPGQGRYEQYF

V gene: TRBV19
J gene: TRBJ1-4
CDR3 protein: CASSISREQPALATNEKLFF

V gene: TRBV5-1
J gene: TRBJ2-7
CDR3 protein: CASSLGQGQHEQYF

V gene: TRBV19
J gene: TRBJ1-5
CDR3 protein: CASSRTGYSNQPQHF

V gene: TRBV6-1
J gene: TRBJ1-5
CDR3 protein: CASSEFRASNQPQHF

V gene: TRBV7-8
J gene: TRBJ1-2
CDR3 protein: CASSDPRTGAPGYTF

V gene: TRBV6-5
J gene: TRBJ1-3
CDR3 protein: CASSPLPDSGNTIYF

V gene: TRBV30
J gene: TRBJ1-2
CDR3 protein: CAWSAGRSPSGYTF

V gene: TRBV5-5
J gene: TRBJ1-4
CDR3 protein: CASSLVVTGANEKLFF

V gene: TRBV5-6
J gene: TRBJ2-5
CDR3 protein: CASSIRQASQETQYF

V gene: TRBV20-1
J gene: TRBJ2-3
CDR3 protein: CSASGRGGPAAQYF

V gene: TRBV6-6
J gene: TRBJ2-5
CDR3 protein: CASSSLHPGETQYF

V gene: TRBV7-2
J gene: TRBJ2-6
CDR3 protein: CASSRGIARSGANVLTF

V gene: TRBV7-2
J gene: TRBJ1-2
CDR3 protein: CASSSPIPDRGFYGYTF

V gene: TRBV7-3
J gene: TRBJ2-2
CDR3 protein: CASSPRGTGELFF

V gene: TRBV6-2/TRBV6-3
J gene: TRBJ1-5
CDR3 protein: CASSHSAGNQPQHF

V gene: TRBV4-1
J gene: TRBJ1-2
CDR3 protein: CASSLDRGQLLYGYTF

V gene: TRBV7-3
J gene: TRBJ2-5
CDR3 protein: CASSLSGSAETQYF

V gene: TRBV24-1
J gene: TRBJ1-5
CDR3 protein: CATSDPGVGQPQHF

V gene: TRBV6-6
J gene: TRBJ1-1
CDR3 protein: CASSSHMNTEAFF

V gene: TRBV19
J gene: TRBJ1-4
CDR3 protein: CASSAGQGRANEKLFF

V gene: TRBV30
J gene: TRBJ2-3
CDR3 protein: CAWSQSQDSFTDTQYF

V gene: TRBV12-5
J gene: TRBJ1-2
CDR3 protein: CASGTTVREEGYTF

V gene: TRBV19
J gene: TRBJ2-3
CDR3 protein: CASSYRAWVTDTQYF

V gene: TRBV7-9
J gene: TRBJ2-5
CDR3 protein: CASSPGAGGETQYF

V gene: TRBV7-9
J gene: TRBJ2-1
CDR3 protein: CASSSWTSGGNEQFF

V gene: TRBV5-6
J gene: TRBJ2-4
CDR3 protein: CASSWSGNIQYF

V gene: TRBV9
J gene: TRBJ2-7
CDR3 protein: CASSVDRGEQYF

V gene: TRBV7-2
J gene: TRBJ1-2
CDR3 protein: CASSPMGVANYGYTF

V gene: TRBV5-1
J gene: TRBJ1-3
CDR3 protein: CASSLAGGSSGNTIYF

V gene: TRBV9
J gene: TRBJ1-5
CDR3 protein: CASSPTGSNQPQHF

V gene: TRBV7-2
J gene: TRBJ2-7
CDR3 protein: CASSLVGQGHEQYF

V gene: TRBV30
J gene: TRBJ2-3
CDR3 protein: CAWSVLGVADTQYF

V gene: TRBV6-5
J gene: TRBJ2-7
CDR3 protein: CASSRDRWTYEQYF

V gene: TRBV27
J gene: TRBJ1-1
CDR3 protein: CASSSGSTEAFF